A selection of T cell receptor beta chains follows, all from one sample in a study of cytomegalovirus exposure and HLA in healthy donors. The repertoire was sequenced with immunoSEQ multiplex PCR; TCRdb's copy has only in-frame clones and lacks some. The table has about 160,000 clones, roughly four fifths seen once. The sample taken for sequencing was PBMCs. The source of these receptors is a woman aged 18-29 years in good health and CMV-seronegative. CDR3s include the opening cysteine and the closing phenylalanine or tryptophan. Each record gives: J gene, V gene, clone size, CDR3 protein. Size is stated for part of the rows, as once, few or many counts, or as a class when the clone is expanded.

J gene: TRBJ2-7; V gene: TRBV2; clone size: NA; CDR3 protein: CASSVGLAASYEQYF
J gene: TRBJ2-5; V gene: TRBV11-2; clone size: NA; CDR3 protein: CASSLILAGETQYF
J gene: TRBJ2-1; V gene: TRBV19; clone size: NA; CDR3 protein: CASGRGYNEQFF
J gene: TRBJ2-7; V gene: TRBV5-4; clone size: NA; CDR3 protein: CASSFHYEQYF
J gene: TRBJ1-6; V gene: TRBV5-4; clone size: NA; CDR3 protein: CASSLATGQGVDSYNSPLHF
J gene: TRBJ2-3; V gene: TRBV6-6; clone size: once; CDR3 protein: CASSYLEGSTDTQYF
J gene: TRBJ2-2; V gene: TRBV18; clone size: NA; CDR3 protein: CASSPFRQGNTGELFF
J gene: TRBJ2-3; V gene: TRBV2; clone size: NA; CDR3 protein: CASSGVTAPTDTQYF
J gene: TRBJ2-5; V gene: TRBV7-6; clone size: NA; CDR3 protein: CASSFGTGKETQYF
J gene: TRBJ2-7; V gene: TRBV2; clone size: few; CDR3 protein: CASTHGAAPYEQYF
J gene: TRBJ2-7; V gene: TRBV5-1; clone size: NA; CDR3 protein: CASGDHRYSGTGSYEQYF
J gene: TRBJ1-1; V gene: TRBV25-1; clone size: NA; CDR3 protein: CASRDSLNTEAFF
J gene: TRBJ2-3; V gene: TRBV6-1; clone size: NA; CDR3 protein: CASSELAGGPDTQYF
J gene: NA; V gene: TRBV7-9; clone size: NA; CDR3 protein: CASSWTGGNPDEQYF
J gene: TRBJ2-2; V gene: TRBV5-1; clone size: NA; CDR3 protein: CASSPFDRGNTGELFF
J gene: TRBJ2-7; V gene: TRBV28; clone size: NA; CDR3 protein: CASTSPGTSGRGGPYEQYF
J gene: TRBJ2-7; V gene: TRBV28; clone size: many; CDR3 protein: CASTLGLPSYEQYF
J gene: TRBJ2-3; V gene: TRBV19; clone size: NA; CDR3 protein: CASSTIQGFGTDTQYF
J gene: TRBJ1-2; V gene: TRBV9; clone size: NA; CDR3 protein: CASSVDSGQSNYGYTF
J gene: TRBJ1-1; V gene: TRBV9; clone size: NA; CDR3 protein: CASSPRTGFNEAFF
J gene: TRBJ1-1; V gene: TRBV10-3; clone size: NA; CDR3 protein: CAISESSIINTEAFF
J gene: TRBJ1-4; V gene: TRBV28; clone size: NA; CDR3 protein: CASSLFRGQGALWEKLFF
J gene: TRBJ1-4; V gene: TRBV5-6; clone size: NA; CDR3 protein: CASSRTVGFEKLFF
J gene: NA; V gene: TRBV27; clone size: NA; CDR3 protein: CASSLQQTATYEQYF
J gene: TRBJ2-1; V gene: TRBV6-1; clone size: NA; CDR3 protein: CASSAGTGQQFF
J gene: TRBJ2-7; V gene: TRBV5-4; clone size: NA; CDR3 protein: CASSRGTSGYEQYF
J gene: TRBJ2-3; V gene: TRBV7-6; clone size: NA; CDR3 protein: CASSLIASGTTDTQYF
J gene: TRBJ2-5; V gene: TRBV6-1; clone size: NA; CDR3 protein: CASSRTSGDQETQYF
J gene: TRBJ2-3; V gene: TRBV4-2; clone size: NA; CDR3 protein: CASSQDFSGVRMGDTQYF
J gene: TRBJ1-2; V gene: TRBV27; clone size: NA; CDR3 protein: CASSSGVGGYTF
J gene: NA; V gene: TRBV27; clone size: NA; CDR3 protein: CASSSLDRTYEQYF
J gene: TRBJ2-2; V gene: TRBV6-4; clone size: NA; CDR3 protein: CASSDSPSGELFF
J gene: TRBJ2-6; V gene: TRBV4-1; clone size: NA; CDR3 protein: CASSQDSSSGANVLTF
J gene: TRBJ2-5; V gene: TRBV5-1; clone size: NA; CDR3 protein: CASSLRRGRTAGETQYF
J gene: TRBJ1-5; V gene: TRBV2; clone size: NA; CDR3 protein: CASRLDSRNQPQHF
J gene: TRBJ2-5; V gene: TRBV27; clone size: NA; CDR3 protein: CASSSRTGEYETQYF
J gene: TRBJ1-5; V gene: TRBV7-9; clone size: NA; CDR3 protein: CAGSLATGDQPQHF
J gene: TRBJ2-1; V gene: TRBV12-5; clone size: once; CDR3 protein: CASNLGRGDLNNEQFF
J gene: TRBJ2-1; V gene: TRBV5-1; clone size: NA; CDR3 protein: CASSSASGGNEQFF
J gene: TRBJ1-2; V gene: TRBV18; clone size: NA; CDR3 protein: CASSAKSGGANYGYTF
J gene: TRBJ1-1; V gene: TRBV6-1; clone size: NA; CDR3 protein: CASSEEFRGGRVKAFF
J gene: TRBJ2-2; V gene: TRBV28; clone size: NA; CDR3 protein: CASSLGGAYTGELFF
J gene: TRBJ2-1; V gene: TRBV7-3; clone size: once; CDR3 protein: CASSSSGTGYNEQFF
J gene: TRBJ1-2; V gene: TRBV18; clone size: NA; CDR3 protein: CASSPSAGQGGVPHYGYTF
J gene: TRBJ1-1; V gene: TRBV11-2; clone size: NA; CDR3 protein: CASSLVRTKGPAFF
J gene: TRBJ2-1; V gene: TRBV29-1; clone size: NA; CDR3 protein: CSVVFGGRNNEQFF
J gene: TRBJ1-6; V gene: TRBV5-4; clone size: NA; CDR3 protein: CASSSGGGYKNSPLHF
J gene: TRBJ2-2; V gene: TRBV6-5; clone size: NA; CDR3 protein: CASSSGVWTGELFF
J gene: TRBJ1-1; V gene: TRBV18; clone size: NA; CDR3 protein: CASSPPGAQFMNTEAFF
J gene: TRBJ1-3; V gene: TRBV7-9; clone size: NA; CDR3 protein: CASRQTSGQDSGNTIYF